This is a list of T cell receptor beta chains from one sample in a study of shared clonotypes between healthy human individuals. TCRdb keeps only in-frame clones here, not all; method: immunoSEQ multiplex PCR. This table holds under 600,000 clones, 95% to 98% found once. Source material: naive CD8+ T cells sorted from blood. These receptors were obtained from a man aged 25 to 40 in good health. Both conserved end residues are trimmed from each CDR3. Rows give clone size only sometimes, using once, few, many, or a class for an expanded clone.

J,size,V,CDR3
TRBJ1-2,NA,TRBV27,ASSLSVGSNYGYT
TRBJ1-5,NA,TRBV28,ASSSSGTDSNQPQH
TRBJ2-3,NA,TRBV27,ASSSSLTSGPTDTQY
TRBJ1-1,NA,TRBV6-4,ASRLNIPGGGEAF
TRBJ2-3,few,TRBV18,ASSLRRVPDTQY
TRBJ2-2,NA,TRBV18,ASSRTRDLELF
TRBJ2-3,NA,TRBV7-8,ASSTTGRLTSTDTQY
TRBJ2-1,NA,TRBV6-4,ASSYRRGGRDEQF
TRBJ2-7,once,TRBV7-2,ASSLGLAGATTYEQY
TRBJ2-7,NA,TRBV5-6,ASSLGGLASSYEQY
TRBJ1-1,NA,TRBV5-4,ASTVLPGFEGTEAF
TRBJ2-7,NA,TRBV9,ASSPREGGSYEQY
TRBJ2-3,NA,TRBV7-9,ASSLSGQAIQDTQY
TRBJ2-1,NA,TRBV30,AWTLGTGYEQF
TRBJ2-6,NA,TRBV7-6,ASSRETGGSGANVLT
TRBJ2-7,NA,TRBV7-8,ATSAWQASYEQY
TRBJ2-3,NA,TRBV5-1,ASSSGLAGGEADTQY
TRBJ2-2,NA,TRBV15,ATSGPPGELF